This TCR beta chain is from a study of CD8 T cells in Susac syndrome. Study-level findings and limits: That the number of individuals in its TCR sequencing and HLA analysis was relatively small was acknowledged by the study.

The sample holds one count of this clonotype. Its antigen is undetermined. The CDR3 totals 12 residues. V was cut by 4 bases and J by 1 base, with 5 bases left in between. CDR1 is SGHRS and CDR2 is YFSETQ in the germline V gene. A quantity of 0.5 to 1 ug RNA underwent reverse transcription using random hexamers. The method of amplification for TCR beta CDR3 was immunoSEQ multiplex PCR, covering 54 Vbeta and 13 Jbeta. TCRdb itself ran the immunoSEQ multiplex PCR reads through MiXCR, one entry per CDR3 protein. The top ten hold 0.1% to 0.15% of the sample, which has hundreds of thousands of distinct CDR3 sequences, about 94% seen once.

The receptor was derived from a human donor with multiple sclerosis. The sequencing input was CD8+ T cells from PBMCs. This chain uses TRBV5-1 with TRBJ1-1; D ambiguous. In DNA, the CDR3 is TGCGCCAGCAGCGCCTGGAACACTGAAGCTTTCTTT. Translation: CASSAWNTEAFF.